These 5 T cell receptor beta chains were all obtained from the same sample, sequenced in a study of T cell responses to AZD1222 COVID-19 vaccine. Assay used: immunoSEQ multiplex PCR; TCRdb lists only in-frame clones, some missing. The repertoire consists of 60,000 to 70,000 clones, with approximately 83% occurring once and the leading ten covering roughly a fifth. Sequenced here: peripheral blood, sampled on day 0 of AZD1222 vaccination. The receptors stem from an adult in good health.

The chain uses TRBV10-3 and TRBJ1-1; 8 nucleotides match TRBD1. This CDR3 spans 13 amino acids. The germline gives CDR1 ENHRY, CDR2 SYGVKD. V lost 8 bases, J lost 3 bases, and 5 bases stayed unmatched. CDR3 protein: CAIGRQGHTEAFF. The DNA for the CDR3 is TGTGCCATCGGCCGACAGGGGCACACTGAAGCTTTCTTT.

About this clone itself: At one boundary the junction diverges from the germline segment, which might be a read error. The rearrangement joins TRBV2 to TRBJ1-2; tentative D call: TRBD1 (5 bases). Germline V gene lookup returns CDR1 SNHLY and CDR2 FYNNEI. CDR3 length: 14 amino acids. DNA for the CDR3: TGTGCCAGCAGAATGGCCAGGGATTTTGCTTCGGCATTCTTC. Translating gives CASRMARDFASAFF.

The J gene is TRBJ2-4, the V gene TRBV6-5, with a weak D call TRBD1 (6 bases). This CDR3 is 15 amino acids long. Trimming left V 4 bases short and J 3 bases short, with 13 bases between. Germline loops: CDR1 MNHEY, CDR2 SVGAGI. The CDR3 DNA follows: TGTGCCAGCAGTTGGGTGGGACACAACAAAAACATTCAGTACTTC. Protein: CASSWVGHNKNIQYF.

This chain uses TRBV15 with TRBJ1-5, with D maybe TRBD1 (5 bases). This CDR3 has 14 amino acids. V was trimmed by 5 bases and J by 6 bases, leaving 14 bases between them. Germline loops: CDR1 LNHNV, CDR2 YYDKDF (reference sequence). CDR3 protein: CATSLDRMGQPQHF. The CDR3 DNA reads TGTGCCACCAGCCTTGACAGAATGGGTCAGCCCCAGCATTTT.

The chain is built from TRBV19 and TRBJ2-2; 9 nucleotides match TRBD1. J was trimmed by 2 bases and V by 9 bases; bases with no gene match: 4. CDR1 is LNHDA, CDR2 SQIVND, per germline (reference sequence). This CDR3 is built from 14 residues. For the CDR3, the DNA is TGTGCCAGCAACAGGGGGCGCAACACCGGGGAGCTGTTTTTT. It specifies CASNRGRNTGELFF. Based on the CDR3 plus reference TRBV19 and TRBJ2-2, the full variable domain is DGGITQSPKYLFRKEGQNVTLSCEQNLNHDAMYWYRQDPGQGLRLIYYSQIVNDFQKGDIAEGYSVSREKKESFPLTVTSAQKNPTAFYLCASNRGRNTGELFFGEGSRLTVL.